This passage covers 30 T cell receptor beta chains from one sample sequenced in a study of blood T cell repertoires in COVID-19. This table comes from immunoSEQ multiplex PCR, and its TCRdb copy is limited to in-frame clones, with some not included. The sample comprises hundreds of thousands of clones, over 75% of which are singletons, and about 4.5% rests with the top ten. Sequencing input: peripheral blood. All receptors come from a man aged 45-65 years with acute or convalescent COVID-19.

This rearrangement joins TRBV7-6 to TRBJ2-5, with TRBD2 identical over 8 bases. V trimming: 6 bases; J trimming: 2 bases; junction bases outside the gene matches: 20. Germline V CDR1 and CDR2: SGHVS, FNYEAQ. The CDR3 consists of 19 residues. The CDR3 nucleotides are TGTGCCAGCAGGGGGACTACCCCCCACCAGCGGGGGCCTCAAGAGACCCAGTACTTC. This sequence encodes CASRGTTPHQRGPQETQYF.

In nucleotides, the CDR3 is TGCGCCAGCAGCGCCGCAGGGGTTTCGGGAGAGACCCAGTACTTC. Protein: CASSAAGVSGETQYF. The rearrangement uses TRBV5-1 and TRBJ2-5; a weak D match, TRBD1 (6 bases). The V gene's germline CDR1 is SGHRS and CDR2 YFSETQ. V gave up 4 bases and J gave up 4 bases, with 17 bases separating them. CDR3 size: 15 residues.

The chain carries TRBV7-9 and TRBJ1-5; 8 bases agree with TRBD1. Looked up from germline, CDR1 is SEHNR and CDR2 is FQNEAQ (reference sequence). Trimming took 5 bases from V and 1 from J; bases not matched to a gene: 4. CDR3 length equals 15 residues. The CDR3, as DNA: TGTGCCAGCAGCCTCGCAGGGGGCAGCAATCAGCCCCAGCATTTT. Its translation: CASSLAGGSNQPQHF.

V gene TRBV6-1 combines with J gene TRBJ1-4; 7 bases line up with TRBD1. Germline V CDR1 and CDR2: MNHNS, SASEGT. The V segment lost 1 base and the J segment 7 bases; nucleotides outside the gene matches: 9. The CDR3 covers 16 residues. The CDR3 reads CASSEEITAGGEKLFF. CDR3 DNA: TGTGCCAGCAGTGAAGAAATTACGGCAGGGGGTGAAAAACTGTTTTTT.

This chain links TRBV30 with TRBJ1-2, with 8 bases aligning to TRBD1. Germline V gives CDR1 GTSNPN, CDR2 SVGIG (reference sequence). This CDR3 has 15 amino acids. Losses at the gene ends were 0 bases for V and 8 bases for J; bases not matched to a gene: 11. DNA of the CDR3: TGTGCCTGGAGTGTACGAAGGGGACAGGTTGGCGGCTACACCTTC. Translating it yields CAWSVRRGQVGGYTF.

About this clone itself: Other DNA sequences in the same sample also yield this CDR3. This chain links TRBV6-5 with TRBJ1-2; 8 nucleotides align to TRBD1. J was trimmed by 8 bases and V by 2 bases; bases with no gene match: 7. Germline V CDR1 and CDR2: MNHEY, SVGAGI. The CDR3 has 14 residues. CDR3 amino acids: CASSYTGQGSGYTF. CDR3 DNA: TGTGCCAGCAGTTACACAGGACAGGGTAGCGGCTACACCTTC.

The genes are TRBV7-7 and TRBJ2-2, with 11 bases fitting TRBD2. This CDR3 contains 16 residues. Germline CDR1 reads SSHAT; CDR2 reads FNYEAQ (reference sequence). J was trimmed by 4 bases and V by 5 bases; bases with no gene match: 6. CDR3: CASSITSGGPTGELFF. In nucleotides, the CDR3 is TGTGCCAGCAGCATTACTAGCGGGGGACCCACCGGGGAGCTGTTTTTT. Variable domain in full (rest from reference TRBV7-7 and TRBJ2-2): GAGVSQSPRYKVTKRGQDVTLRCDPISSHATLYWYQQALGQGPEFLTYFNYEAQPDKSGLPSDRFSAERPEGSISTLTIQRTEQRDSAMYRCASSITSGGPTGELFFGEGSRLTVL.

The CDR3 region has the DNA TGTGCCTGGAGTATTGGGGGGGACATTCAGTACTTC. This translates into CAWSIGGDIQYF. The rearrangement links TRBV30 to TRBJ2-4; TRBD2 matches 7 bases. V lost 2 bases and J lost 8; bases outside the gene matches: 3. The CDR3 is made up of 12 amino acids. Germline V gene lookup returns CDR1 GTSNPN and CDR2 SVGIG (reference sequence).

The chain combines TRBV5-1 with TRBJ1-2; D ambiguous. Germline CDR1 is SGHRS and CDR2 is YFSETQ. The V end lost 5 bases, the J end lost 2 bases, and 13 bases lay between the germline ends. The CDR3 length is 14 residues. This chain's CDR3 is CASSVGGPNYGYTF. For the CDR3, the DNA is TGCGCCAGCAGTGTTGGAGGGCCGAACTATGGCTACACCTTC.

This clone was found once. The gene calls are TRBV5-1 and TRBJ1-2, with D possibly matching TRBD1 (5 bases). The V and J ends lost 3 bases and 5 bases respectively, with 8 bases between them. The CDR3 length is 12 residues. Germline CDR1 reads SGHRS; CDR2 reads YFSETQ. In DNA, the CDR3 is TGCGCCAGCAGCTACCAGGGTTATGGCTACACCTTC. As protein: CASSYQGYGYTF.

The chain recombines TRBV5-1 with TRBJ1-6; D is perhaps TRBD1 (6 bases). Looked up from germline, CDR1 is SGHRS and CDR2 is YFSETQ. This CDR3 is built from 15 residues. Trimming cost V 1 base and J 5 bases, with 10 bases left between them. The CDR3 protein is CASSLLGQNNSPLHF. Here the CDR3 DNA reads TGCGCCAGCAGCTTGTTAGGACAGAATAATTCACCCCTCCACTTT.

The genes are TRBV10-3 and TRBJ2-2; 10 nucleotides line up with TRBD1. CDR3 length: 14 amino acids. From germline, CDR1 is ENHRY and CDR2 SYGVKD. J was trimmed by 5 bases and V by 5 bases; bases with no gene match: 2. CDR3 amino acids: CAISPGQGTGELFF. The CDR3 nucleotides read TGTGCCATCAGTCCGGGACAGGGGACCGGGGAGCTGTTTTTT.

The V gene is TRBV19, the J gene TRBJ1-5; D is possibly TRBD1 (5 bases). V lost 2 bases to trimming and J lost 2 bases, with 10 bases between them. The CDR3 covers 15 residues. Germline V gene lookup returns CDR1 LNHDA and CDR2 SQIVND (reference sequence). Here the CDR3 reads CASSIQGIRNQPQHF. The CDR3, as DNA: TGTGCCAGTAGTATACAGGGAATTCGCAATCAGCCCCAGCATTTT. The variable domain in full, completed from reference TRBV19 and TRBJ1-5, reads DGGITQSPKYLFRKEGQNVTLSCEQNLNHDAMYWYRQDPGQGLRLIYYSQIVNDFQKGDIAEGYSVSREKKESFPLTVTSAQKNPTAFYLCASSIQGIRNQPQHFGDGTRLSIL.

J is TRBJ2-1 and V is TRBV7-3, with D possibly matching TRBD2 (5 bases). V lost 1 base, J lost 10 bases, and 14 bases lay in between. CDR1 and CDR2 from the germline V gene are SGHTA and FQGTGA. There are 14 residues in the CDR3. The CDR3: CASSLNGGSREQFF. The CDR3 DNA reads TGTGCCAGCAGCTTAAACGGCGGGTCACGCGAGCAGTTCTTC.

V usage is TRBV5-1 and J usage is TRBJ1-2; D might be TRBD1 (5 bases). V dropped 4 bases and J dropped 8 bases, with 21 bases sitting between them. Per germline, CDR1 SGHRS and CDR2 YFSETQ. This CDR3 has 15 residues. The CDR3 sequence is CASSLGEQSARGYTF. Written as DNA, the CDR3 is TGCGCCAGCAGCCTAGGGGAACAGTCTGCTCGGGGCTACACCTTC.

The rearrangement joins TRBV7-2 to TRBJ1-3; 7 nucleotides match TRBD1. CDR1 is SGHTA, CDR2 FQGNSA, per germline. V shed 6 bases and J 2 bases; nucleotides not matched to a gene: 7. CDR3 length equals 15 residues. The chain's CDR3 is CASRQTQGAGNTIYF. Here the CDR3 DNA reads TGTGCCAGCAGGCAGACCCAGGGGGCTGGAAACACCATATATTTT.

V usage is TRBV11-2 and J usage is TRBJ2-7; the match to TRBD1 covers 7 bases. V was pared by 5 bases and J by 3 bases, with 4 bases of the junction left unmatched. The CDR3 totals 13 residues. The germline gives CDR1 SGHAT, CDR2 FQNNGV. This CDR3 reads CASSPGTVYEQYF. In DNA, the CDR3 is TGTGCCAGCAGCCCTGGGACAGTCTACGAGCAGTACTTC.

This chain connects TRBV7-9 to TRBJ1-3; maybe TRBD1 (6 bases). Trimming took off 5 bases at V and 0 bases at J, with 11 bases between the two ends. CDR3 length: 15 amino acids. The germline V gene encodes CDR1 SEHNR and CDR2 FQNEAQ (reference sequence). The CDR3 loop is CASSPTGLSGNTIYF. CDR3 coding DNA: TGTGCCAGCAGCCCGACAGGTCTCTCTGGAAACACCATATATTTT.

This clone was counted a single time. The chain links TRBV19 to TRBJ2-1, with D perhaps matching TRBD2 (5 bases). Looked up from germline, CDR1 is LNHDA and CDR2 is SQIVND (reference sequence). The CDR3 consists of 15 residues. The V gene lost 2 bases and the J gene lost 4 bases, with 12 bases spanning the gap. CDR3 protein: CASSIYLAQYNEQFF. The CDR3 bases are TGTGCCAGTAGTATATACCTAGCCCAGTACAATGAGCAGTTCTTC.

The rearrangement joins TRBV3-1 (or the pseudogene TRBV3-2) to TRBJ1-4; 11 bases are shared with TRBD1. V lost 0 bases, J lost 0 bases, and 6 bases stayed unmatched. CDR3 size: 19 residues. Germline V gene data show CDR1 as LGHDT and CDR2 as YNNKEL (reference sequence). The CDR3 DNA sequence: TGTGCCAGCAGCCAAGATCTTCCGGGACAGGGGGCAACTAATGAAAAACTGTTTTTT. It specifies CASSQDLPGQGATNEKLFF.

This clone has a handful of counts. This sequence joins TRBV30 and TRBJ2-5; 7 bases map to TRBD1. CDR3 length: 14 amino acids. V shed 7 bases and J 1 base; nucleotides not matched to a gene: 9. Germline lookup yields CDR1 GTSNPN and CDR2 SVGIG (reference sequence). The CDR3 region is CASNPRDSQETQYF. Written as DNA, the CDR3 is TGTGCCTCGAATCCCCGGGACAGCCAAGAGACCCAGTACTTC.

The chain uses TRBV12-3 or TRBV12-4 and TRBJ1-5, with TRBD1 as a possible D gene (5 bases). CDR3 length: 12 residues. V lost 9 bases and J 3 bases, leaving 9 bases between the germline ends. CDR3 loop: CASRQTNQPQHF. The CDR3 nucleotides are TGTGCCAGTCGACAGACCAATCAGCCCCAGCATTTT.

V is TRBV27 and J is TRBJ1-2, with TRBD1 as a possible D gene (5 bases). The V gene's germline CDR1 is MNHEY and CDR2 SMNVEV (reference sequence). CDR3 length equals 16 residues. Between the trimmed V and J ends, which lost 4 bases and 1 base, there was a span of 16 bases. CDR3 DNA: TGTGCCAGCAGTTCGGGGATCGGGGGGAATAACTATGGCTACACCTTC. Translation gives CASSSGIGGNNYGYTF.

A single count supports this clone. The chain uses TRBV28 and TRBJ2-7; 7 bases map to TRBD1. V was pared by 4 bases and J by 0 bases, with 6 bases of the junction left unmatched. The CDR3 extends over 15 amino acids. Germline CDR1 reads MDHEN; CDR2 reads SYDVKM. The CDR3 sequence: CASSSRQGFSYEQYF. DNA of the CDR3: TGTGCCAGCAGTTCTCGACAGGGATTCTCCTACGAGCAGTACTTC. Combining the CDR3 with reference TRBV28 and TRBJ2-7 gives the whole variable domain DVKVTQSSRYLVKRTGEKVFLECVQDMDHENMFWYRQDPGLGLRLIYFSYDVKMKEKGDIPEGYSVSREKKERFSLILESASTNQTSMYLCASSSRQGFSYEQYFGPGTRLTVT.

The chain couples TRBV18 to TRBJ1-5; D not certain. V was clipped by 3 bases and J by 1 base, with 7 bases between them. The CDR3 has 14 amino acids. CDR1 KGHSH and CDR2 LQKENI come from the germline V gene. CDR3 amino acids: CASSPGSSNQPQHF. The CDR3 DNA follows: TGTGCCAGCTCACCGGGCTCGAGCAATCAGCCCCAGCATTTT.

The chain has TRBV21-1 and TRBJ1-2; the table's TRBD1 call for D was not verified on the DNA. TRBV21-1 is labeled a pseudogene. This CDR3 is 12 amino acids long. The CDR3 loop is CASSKGSRGYTF. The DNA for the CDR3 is TGTGCCAGCAGCAAGGGCTCCAGGGGCTACACCTTC.

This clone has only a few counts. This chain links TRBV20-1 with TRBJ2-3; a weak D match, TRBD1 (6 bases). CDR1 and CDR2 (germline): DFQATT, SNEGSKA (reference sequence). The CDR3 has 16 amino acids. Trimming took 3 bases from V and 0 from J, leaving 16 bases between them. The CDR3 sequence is CSASRTAESSTDTQYF. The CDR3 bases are TGCAGTGCTAGTCGGACAGCCGAGTCAAGCACAGATACGCAGTATTTT.

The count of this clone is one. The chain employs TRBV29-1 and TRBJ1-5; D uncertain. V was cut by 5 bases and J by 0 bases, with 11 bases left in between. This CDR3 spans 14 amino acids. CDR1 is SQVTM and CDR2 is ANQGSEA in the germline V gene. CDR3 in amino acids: CSVTGGNSNQPQHF. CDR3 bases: TGCAGCGTTACCGGAGGGAATAGCAATCAGCCCCAGCATTTT. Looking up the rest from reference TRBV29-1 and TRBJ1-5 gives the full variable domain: SAVISQKPSRDICQRGTSLTIQCQVDSQVTMMFWYRQQPGQSLTLIATANQGSEATYESGFVIDKFPISRPNLTFSTLTVSNMSPEDSSIYLCSVTGGNSNQPQHFGDGTRLSIL.

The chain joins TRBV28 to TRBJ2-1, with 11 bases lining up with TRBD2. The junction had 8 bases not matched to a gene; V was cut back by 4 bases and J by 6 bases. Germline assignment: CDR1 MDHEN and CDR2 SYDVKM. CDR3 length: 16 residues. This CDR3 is CASSSQLAGAVNEQFF. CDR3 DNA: TGTGCCAGCAGTTCCCAACTAGCGGGGGCCGTCAATGAGCAGTTCTTC.

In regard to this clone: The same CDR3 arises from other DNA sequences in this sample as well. The CDR3 DNA is TGCAGTGCTAGTATCCGCGGCCCCTACAATGAGCAGTTCTTC. Amino acid sequence: CSASIRGPYNEQFF. This rearrangement joins TRBV20-1 to TRBJ2-1; D is uncertain. V shed 3 bases and J shed 2 bases, with 11 bases lying between them. The CDR3 length is 14 residues. From germline, CDR1 is DFQATT and CDR2 SNEGSKA (reference sequence).